This entry concerns a single T cell receptor beta chain. Antigen unknown. These data come from a study of T cells in localized non-small cell lung cancer. This CDR3 has 16 amino acids. V lost 5 bases and J lost 5; bases outside the gene matches: 10. The germline V gene encodes CDR1 SGHVS and CDR2 FNYEAQ. Study findings and constraints: The tumor had only one region sequenced, so heterogeneity remains possible. Of the tissues analyzed, uninvolved adjacent lung showed maximal T cell clonality, greater than tumor.

Libraries were prepared by immunoSEQ multiplex PCR; TCRdb keeps only in-frame clonotypes and omits some of them. The table includes about 70,000 clones, about 86% detected once. Sequences were derived from peripheral blood, sampled before any cancer treatment. The rearrangement joins TRBV7-6 to TRBJ2-3, with 10 positions matching TRBD2. This sequence was found in a male donor older than 55 with stage III squamous cell lung carcinoma. Here the CDR3 DNA reads TGTGCCAGCAGCCCAGGACTAGCGGCGACTCGAGATACGCAGTATTTT. This translates into CASSPGLAATRDTQYF.